Each of the 8 T cell receptor beta chains below was sequenced from the same sample in a study of Graves' ophthalmopathy and Graves' hyperthyroidism. The authors amplified TCR beta CDR3 regions from RNA transcripts. Following a first-round RT-PCR that used HTBI primers, a second-round multiplex PCR was carried out. TCRdb itself ran the multiplex PCR reads through MiXCR, one entry per CDR3 protein. The sample comprises 350,000 to 400,000 distinct CDR3 sequences, around 17% of which are singletons, and about 1.6% rests with the top ten. Sequenced: peripheral blood. These receptor sequences come from a young woman with Graves' ophthalmopathy.

Ten or more counts support this clonotype. An end of the junction does not agree with germline; a read error may underlie this. The chain recombines TRBV5-1 with TRBJ2-7, with D possibly TRBD2 on 6 matching bases. CDR1 and CDR2 (germline): SGHRS, YFSETQ. The CDR3 has 15 residues. This chain's CDR3 is CASRLEGTAFYEQYF. CDR3 coding DNA: TGCGCCAGCAGATTGGAGGGGACGGCCTTCTACGAGCAGTACTTC.

This clonotype was found many times. This chain links TRBV15 with TRBJ2-7; tentatively, D is TRBD1 (5 bases). Germline CDR1 is LNHNV and CDR2 is YYDKDF (reference sequence). V was trimmed by 5 bases and J by 3 bases, leaving 14 bases between them. There are 14 residues in the CDR3. The CDR3 region has the DNA TGTGCCACCAGCCTTGACAGAATCAGCTACGAGCAGTACTTC. It is translated as CATSLDRISYEQYF.

The rearrangement joins TRBV6-2 or TRBV6-3 to TRBJ2-7, with D maybe TRBD1 (6 bases). The V gene's germline CDR1 is MNHEY and CDR2 SVGEGT. This CDR3 has 16 residues. Trimming stripped 8 bases from V and 6 bases from J, with 26 bases between. CDR3 in amino acids: CASGSRTGTPFVEQYF. The DNA for the CDR3 is TGTGCCAGCGGCTCTAGAACAGGGACCCCTTTCGTCGAGCAGTACTTC.

This clonotype appeared a few times. This chain uses TRBV6-5 with TRBJ1-1; no reliable D call. The ends were cut back, 4 bases at V and 5 bases at J, with 17 bases in the middle. This CDR3 is built from 15 residues. CDR1 and CDR2 from the germline V gene are MNHEY and SVGAGI. CDR3 coding DNA: TGTGCCAGCAGTTCACCACATGATGGGGATACTGAAGCTTTCTTT. Its protein is CASSSPHDGDTEAFF.

This clonotype showed up many times. The J gene is TRBJ2-2, the V gene TRBV19; the D is unclear. CDR1 is LNHDA, CDR2 SQIVND, per germline (reference sequence). This CDR3 region has 14 residues. V was cut by 7 bases and J by 0 bases, with 9 bases left in between. CDR3 region: CASMYPSNTGELFF. CDR3 sequence (DNA): TGTGCCAGTATGTACCCCTCGAACACCGGGGAGCTGTTTTTT.

The V and J genes are TRBV12-3 or TRBV12-4 and TRBJ2-7; TRBD2 agrees at 11 bases. V gave up 3 bases and J gave up 0 bases; unmatched junction bases: 7. The CDR3 is 17 residues long. In DNA, the CDR3 is TGTGCCAGCAGTTTGGGGGGACTAGCGGAGGGCTCCTACGAGCAGTACTTC. It specifies CASSLGGLAEGSYEQYF.

This clonotype was observed at least ten times. This rearrangement joins TRBV28 to TRBJ1-6; possible D gene TRBD1, 5 bases. Trimming cost V 8 bases and J 6 bases, with 11 bases left between them. The CDR3 contains 13 residues. In germline, CDR1 is MDHEN, CDR2 SYDVKM. The CDR3 reads CASLGAVNSPLHF. The CDR3 coding sequence is TGTGCCAGCCTAGGGGCAGTTAATTCACCCCTCCACTTT.

This clonotype was observed at least ten times. The chain carries TRBV7-2 and TRBJ2-4; D is ambiguous. CDR3 length: 16 amino acids. CDR1 and CDR2 (germline): SGHTA, FQGNSA. The germline V and J ends were trimmed by 2 bases and 0 bases, with 11 bases remaining between them. The CDR3 nucleotides are TGTGCCAGCAGCTTAACCCCCGGTATAGCCAAAAACATTCAGTACTTC. Its translation is CASSLTPGIAKNIQYF.